The following is a T cell receptor (beta chain) sequence with its context. The data are from a study of cytomegalovirus exposure and HLA in healthy donors. Study information: The Caucasian-associated ancestry cluster held 65% to 90% of 350 to 450 genotyped donors.

Primers for the PCR totalled 60 Vbeta and 13 Jbeta. The repertoire was sequenced with immunoSEQ multiplex PCR; TCRdb's copy has only in-frame clones and lacks some. The repertoire holds 150,000 to 200,000 clones, with roughly 83% as singletons. V shed 5 bases, J shed 6 bases, and the junction held 6 bases outside the gene matches. Germline V gene lookup returns CDR1 MNHEY and CDR2 SMNVEV (reference sequence). CDR3 length: 13 residues. V usage is TRBV27 and J usage is TRBJ2-7, with 8 bases identical to TRBD1. This TCR was recovered from a boy younger than 18 in good health and CMV-seronegative. Sequences were obtained from PBMCs. Here the CDR3 reads CASSQGQGGEQYF. DNA of the CDR3: TGTGCCAGCAGTCAAGGACAGGGCGGCGAGCAGTACTTC.